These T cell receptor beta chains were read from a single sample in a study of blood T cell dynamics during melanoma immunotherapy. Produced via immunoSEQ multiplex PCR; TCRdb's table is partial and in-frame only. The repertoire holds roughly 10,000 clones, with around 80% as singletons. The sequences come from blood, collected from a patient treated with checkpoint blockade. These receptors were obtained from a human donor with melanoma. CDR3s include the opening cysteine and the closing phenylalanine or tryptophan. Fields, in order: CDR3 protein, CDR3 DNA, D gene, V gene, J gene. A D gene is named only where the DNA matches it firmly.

CASSVTSGRAGNQYF,TGTGCCAGCAGCGTGACTAGCGGGAGGGCCGGGAATCAGTACTTC,TRBD2,TRBV5-4,TRBJ2-4